This T cell receptor (beta chain) was recorded in a study of sequential checkpoint blockade in melanoma. Looking at the study overall: Arm A got nivolumab then ipilimumab; arm B the reverse, 1:1.

The protocol was immunoSEQ multiplex PCR, while the TCRdb copy is restricted to in-frame clones and leaves out a portion. The sample has 15,000 to 20,000 clones; just under 75% are singletons. As for treatment: randomized to nivolumab then ipilimumab (arm A) or the reverse (arm B). The length of the CDR3 is 14 residues. The germline V gene has CDR1 MNHEY and CDR2 SMNVEV (reference sequence). Trimming stripped 5 bases from V and 2 bases from J, with 13 bases between. The source of this sequence is a human donor with melanoma. The material was CD8+ T cells sorted from blood (inferred from file names), obtained from a patient given nivolumab and ipilimumab in sequence. The rearrangement links TRBV27 to TRBJ2-7; D is possibly TRBD1 (6 bases). CDR3 in DNA: TGTGCCAGCAGTCTCGGACAGCAACCCTACGAGCAGTACTTC. It is translated as CASSLGQQPYEQYF.